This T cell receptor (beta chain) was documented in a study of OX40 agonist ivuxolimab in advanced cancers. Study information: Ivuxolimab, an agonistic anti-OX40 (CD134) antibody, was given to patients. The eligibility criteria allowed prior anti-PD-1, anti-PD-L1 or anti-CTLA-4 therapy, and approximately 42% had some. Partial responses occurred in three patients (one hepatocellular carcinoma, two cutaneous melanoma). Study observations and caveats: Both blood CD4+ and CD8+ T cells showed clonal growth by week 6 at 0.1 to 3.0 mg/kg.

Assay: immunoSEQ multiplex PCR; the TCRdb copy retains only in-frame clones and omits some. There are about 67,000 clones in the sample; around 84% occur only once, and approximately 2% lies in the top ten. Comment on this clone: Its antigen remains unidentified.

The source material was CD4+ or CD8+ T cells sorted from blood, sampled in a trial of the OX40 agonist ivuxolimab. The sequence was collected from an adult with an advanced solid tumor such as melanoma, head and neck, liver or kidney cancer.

The CDR3 coding sequence is TGTGCCAGCAGTCTTAATTGGAATCAGCCCCAGCATTTT. Translation: CASSLNWNQPQHF. This chain joins TRBV5-8 and TRBJ1-5; no clear D gene. Trimming removed 5 bases at V and 4 bases at J, with 10 bases between. Germline V CDR1 and CDR2: SGHTS, YDEGEE. CDR3 length: 13 amino acids.